The clone carrying this T cell receptor beta chain was counted between two and nine times. Per the authors' pipeline: Using reference gene primer amplification, nucleated cell counts were estimated. Generated by immunoSEQ multiplex PCR, the TCRdb table keeps only in-frame clones and is missing some. The V and J calls and clone size come from that table; D and trimming were worked out from the DNA. Among about 190,000 clones listed, almost 80% were seen once. This sample stems from a study of blood T cell repertoires in COVID-19. About the study: Both acute and convalescent COVID-19 samples were obtained from the United States, Italy and Spain. Sample material is recorded as cDNA or gDNA derived from T cells, B-cell-depleted T cells, or PBMCs.

V gave up 3 bases and J gave up 2 bases, with 25 bases separating them. Germline loops: CDR1 MDHEN, CDR2 SYDVKM. The CDR3 extends over 19 amino acids. In Cohort 3, a recovered donor had either two negative PCRs, clearance, or symptom resolution. The sample comprised PBMCs or T cells enriched from blood (not recorded which). This chain links TRBV28 with TRBJ1-2, with TRBD1 as a possible D gene (5 bases). The TCR was taken from a woman in her forties or fifties who had recovered from COVID-19. CDR3 sequence reads: CASSFLDQSTALLNYGYTF. The CDR3 DNA follows: TGTGCCAGCAGTTTTTTGGACCAATCGACAGCCCTCCTAAACTATGGCTACACCTTC.